What follows are 19 T cell receptor beta chains derived from one specimen sequenced in a study of cytomegalovirus exposure and HLA in healthy donors. Clones were read by immunoSEQ multiplex PCR, and TCRdb kept only the in-frame ones, dropping some. Of about 240,000 clones detected, 85% to 90% appear once; the ten largest clones hold about 3%. Material: PBMCs. The receptors originated from a young man in good health and CMV-seronegative.

This chain uses TRBV5-1 with TRBJ1-1; 10 bases line up with TRBD1. This CDR3 has 16 amino acids. Germline V CDR1 and CDR2: SGHRS, YFSETQ. Germline trimming cut 4 bases from V and 8 bases from J; bases unmatched to any gene: 14. CDR3 protein: CASSPDRGRSGNEAFF. Written as DNA, the CDR3 is TGCGCCAGCAGCCCCGACAGGGGGCGAAGTGGGAACGAAGCTTTCTTT.

The rearrangement joins TRBV27 to TRBJ2-5; 7 bases are shared with TRBD2. The germline gives CDR1 MNHEY, CDR2 SMNVEV (reference sequence). V trimming: 7 bases; J trimming: 7 bases; junction bases outside the gene matches: 9. The CDR3 has 13 residues. The CDR3 sequence is CASTGLRLGTQYF. In DNA form, the CDR3 reads TGTGCCAGCACGGGACTAAGATTGGGGACCCAGTACTTC.

This CDR3 is CASSSGGREKLFF. The DNA for the CDR3 is TGTGCCAGCAGTTCAGGGGGCAGGGAAAAACTGTTTTTT. The rearrangement joins TRBV28 to TRBJ1-4, with 8 bases matching TRBD1. V lost 4 bases and J lost 8; bases outside the gene matches: 3. The CDR3 has 13 residues. Germline V gene sequence: CDR1 MDHEN, CDR2 SYDVKM.

This rearrangement joins TRBV5-1 to TRBJ2-5, with 7 bases matching TRBD1. V shed 3 bases and J 5 bases; nucleotides not matched to a gene: 7. Germline V gives CDR1 SGHRS, CDR2 YFSETQ. The CDR3 consists of 14 residues. CDR3 loop: CASSSTGSGETQYF. The DNA for the CDR3 is TGCGCCAGCAGCTCGACAGGGTCGGGGGAGACCCAGTACTTC.

The chain employs TRBV5-4 and TRBJ2-7; TRBD2 might be the D (7 bases). Trimming removed 2 bases from V and 5 bases from J, with 11 bases in between. The CDR3 has 13 residues. From germline, CDR1 is SGHNT and CDR2 YYREEE (reference sequence). The CDR3 DNA reads TGTGCCAGCAGCTTCCAGGGGAGGGACGAGCAGTACTTC. It encodes CASSFQGRDEQYF.

The chain carries TRBV27 and TRBJ2-5, with D tentatively TRBD2 (5 bases). V was clipped by 5 bases and J by 7 bases, with 14 bases between them. CDR3 size: 13 residues. Germline loops: CDR1 MNHEY, CDR2 SMNVEV (reference sequence). In DNA, the CDR3 is TGTGCCAGCAGTGCGCGGGTCGCAGGGACCCAGTACTTC. Protein product: CASSARVAGTQYF.

The chain couples TRBV7-8 to TRBJ1-1; 7 bases are a match to TRBD1. The CDR3 is 17 residues long. From germline, CDR1 is SGHVS and CDR2 FQNEAQ. After removal of 4 bases from V and 6 bases from J, the junction contained 17 bases not matched to a gene. The CDR3 here is CASSSRASTGIVAEAFF. The CDR3 nucleotides are TGTGCCAGCAGCTCTAGGGCTTCGACAGGGATTGTAGCTGAAGCTTTCTTT.

V is TRBV7-2 and J is TRBJ2-2, with 8 bases that match TRBD2. Germline V gene data show CDR1 as SGHTA and CDR2 as FQGNSA. V lost 5 bases, J lost 6 bases, and 17 bases stayed unmatched. The CDR3 is 18 residues long. As DNA, the CDR3 is TGTGCCAGCAGCCCCCGGGTAGCGGGGCCTGTAGGCGCCGGGGAGCTGTTTTTT. This gives the protein CASSPRVAGPVGAGELFF.

The chain recombines TRBV19 with TRBJ2-7; 7 nucleotides match TRBD1. Trimming cost V 2 bases and J 5 bases; bases outside gene matches: 9. The CDR3 contains 15 residues. Germline V lookup: CDR1 LNHDA, CDR2 SQIVND (reference sequence). In DNA, the CDR3 is TGTGCCAGTAGTATACAGACAGGGACAGTCAACGAGCAGTACTTC. Its protein is CASSIQTGTVNEQYF.

This sequence joins TRBV11-2 and TRBJ1-2, with 7 bases lining up with TRBD1. Trimming removed 6 bases from V and 4 bases from J; junction bases left unmatched: 8. Looked up from germline, CDR1 is SGHAT and CDR2 is FQNNGV. This CDR3 is built from 14 residues. The CDR3 here is CASRKVQGSYGYTF. Here the CDR3 DNA reads TGTGCCAGCAGAAAGGTACAGGGGTCCTATGGCTACACCTTC.

The gene calls are TRBV25-1 and TRBJ1-1, with TRBD1 as a possible D gene (5 bases). The germline V gene encodes CDR1 MGHDK and CDR2 SYGVNS. Deletions cut 7 bases from V and 3 bases from J, with 6 bases between. The CDR3 runs 11 residues. The CDR3 spells CASTRDTEAFF. CDR3 in DNA: TGTGCCAGCACCAGGGACACTGAAGCTTTCTTT. The variable domain in full, with the rest retrieved from reference TRBV25-1 and TRBJ1-1, is EADIYQTPRYLVIGTGKKITLECSQTMGHDKMYWYQQDPGMELHLIHYSYGVNSTEKGDLSSESTVSRIRTEHFPLTLESARPSHTSQYLCASTRDTEAFFGQGTRLTVV.

This chain uses TRBV6-4 with TRBJ1-6; 7 nucleotides agree with TRBD1. V lost 6 bases and J lost 0; bases outside the gene matches: 14. The CDR3 length is 19 residues. Germline CDR1 and CDR2: MRHNA and SNTAGT. CDR3 DNA: TGTGCCAGCAGCCGACAGGACGGACAGGTAAGCTCCTATAATTCACCCCTCCACTTT. As protein: CASSRQDGQVSSYNSPLHF.

V usage is TRBV2 and J usage is TRBJ2-3, with 8 bases identical to TRBD2. The junction had 15 bases not matched to a gene; V was cut back by 10 bases and J by 6 bases. The CDR3 spans 15 residues. CDR1 and CDR2 (germline): SNHLY, FYNNEI. The CDR3 region has the DNA TGTGCCACCCAAGACCCGGGACTAGAGGCGGATACGCAGTATTTT. This codes for CATQDPGLEADTQYF.

The chain is built from TRBV5-1 and TRBJ1-2; 7 nucleotides align to TRBD1. The junction had 13 bases not matched to a gene; V was cut back by 3 bases and J by 8 bases. CDR3 size: 15 residues. The germline V gene encodes CDR1 SGHRS and CDR2 YFSETQ. CDR3 residues: CASSSGDETGRGYTF. DNA of the CDR3: TGCGCCAGCAGCTCAGGGGATGAGACAGGGAGGGGCTACACCTTC.

The chain's CDR3 is CASSLGAGHDEQYF. The CDR3 DNA reads TGCGCCAGCAGCTTGGGGGCGGGTCATGACGAGCAGTACTTC. The J gene is TRBJ2-7, the V gene TRBV5-1, with a weak D call TRBD2 (5 bases). V was shortened by 0 bases and J by 5 bases, with 12 bases between the two germline ends. This CDR3 is 14 amino acids long. Germline V gene lookup returns CDR1 SGHRS and CDR2 YFSETQ.

V and J are TRBV4-3 and TRBJ2-3; 7 bases are a match to TRBD1. After removal of 3 bases from V and 3 bases from J, the junction contained 0 bases not matched to a gene. The CDR3 covers 13 residues. CDR1 and CDR2 (germline): LGHNA, YSLEER. The CDR3 protein is CASSHRGTDTQYF. The DNA for the CDR3 is TGCGCCAGCAGCCACAGGGGGACAGATACGCAGTATTTT.

The chain uses TRBV27 and TRBJ2-1; weak D call: TRBD1 (5 bases). V lost 4 bases and J 0 bases, leaving 10 bases between the germline ends. The CDR3 extends over 15 amino acids. Germline CDR1 reads MNHEY; CDR2 reads SMNVEV (reference sequence). CDR3 in amino acids: CASSYTTASYNEQFF. The DNA for the CDR3 is TGTGCCAGCAGTTACACGACAGCCTCCTACAATGAGCAGTTCTTC.

The chain is built from TRBV2 and TRBJ2-7; 10 positions match TRBD2. This CDR3 region has 16 residues. V gave up 6 bases and J gave up 3 bases; unmatched junction bases: 11. The germline V gene has CDR1 SNHLY and CDR2 FYNNEI. For the CDR3, the DNA is TGTGCCAGCAGGAGAGGACTAGCGGTTCCCCTCTACGAGCAGTACTTC. It specifies CASRRGLAVPLYEQYF.

The chain is built from TRBV19 and TRBJ2-7, with no clear D. The CDR3 is 13 amino acids. V dropped 3 bases and J dropped 0 bases, with 6 bases sitting between them. Germline V gives CDR1 LNHDA, CDR2 SQIVND (reference sequence). The CDR3 sequence is CASSIRVSYEQYF. The DNA of the CDR3 is TGTGCCAGTAGTATTCGGGTCTCCTACGAGCAGTACTTC. The variable domain in full, with the rest retrieved from reference TRBV19 and TRBJ2-7, is DGGITQSPKYLFRKEGQNVTLSCEQNLNHDAMYWYRQDPGQGLRLIYYSQIVNDFQKGDIAEGYSVSREKKESFPLTVTSAQKNPTAFYLCASSIRVSYEQYFGPGTRLTVT.